This is a list of T cell receptor beta chains from one sample in a study of regulatory T cells in long-lasting Graves disease. TCRdb fed the multiplex PCR reads into MiXCR, producing one record per CDR3 protein. Among about 470,000 distinct CDR3 sequences listed, less than 25% were seen once. This sample comprised peripheral blood mononuclear cells (PBMCs), obtained when the disease was refractory, from a patient treated with antithyroid drugs. The receptors were sampled from a female donor with Graves disease. CDR3s include the opening cysteine and the closing phenylalanine or tryptophan. The D gene is left open where the match is weak. Rows give clone size only sometimes, using once, few, many, or a class for an expanded clone.

j_gene: TRBJ2-1; d_gene: TRBD2; v_gene: TRBV7-8; abundance: many; CDR3aa: CASSRTSGRALGEQFF; CDR3nt: TGTGCCAGCAGCAGGACTAGCGGGAGGGCCTTGGGTGAGCAGTTCTTC
j_gene: TRBJ2-5; d_gene: TRBD1; v_gene: TRBV20-1; abundance: many; CDR3aa: CSARGWTGQGGETQYF; CDR3nt: TGCAGTGCTAGAGGCTGGACCGGACAGGGTGGAGAGACCCAGTACTTC
j_gene: TRBJ2-2; d_gene: -; v_gene: TRBV5-1; abundance: -; CDR3aa: CASTRLQGTGELFF; CDR3nt: TGCGCCAGCACCCGACTTCAGGGTACCGGGGAGCTGTTTTTT
j_gene: TRBJ1-3; d_gene: -; v_gene: TRBV6-1; abundance: few; CDR3aa: CASSHRVDPVNSGNTIYF; CDR3nt: TGTGCCAGCAGTCATCGCGTAGACCCCGTCAACTCTGGAAACACCATATATTTT
j_gene: TRBJ2-5; d_gene: -; v_gene: TRBV10-3; abundance: many; CDR3aa: CAISPTGSPGETQYF; CDR3nt: TGTGCCATCAGCCCTACCGGGTCCCCGGGAGAGACCCAGTACTTC
j_gene: TRBJ2-7; d_gene: -; v_gene: TRBV20-1; abundance: -; CDR3aa: CSAPVGGSYEQYF; CDR3nt: TGCAGTGCTCCGGTTGGAGGGTCCTACGAGCAGTACTTC
j_gene: TRBJ1-5; d_gene: -; v_gene: TRBV6-1; abundance: many; CDR3aa: CASSGGLGWGNQPQHF; CDR3nt: TGTGCCAGCAGCGGAGGACTGGGATGGGGCAATCAGCCCCAGCATTTT
j_gene: TRBJ1-2; d_gene: -; v_gene: TRBV16; abundance: many; CDR3aa: CASSQSGVNPNYGYTF; CDR3nt: TGTGCCAGCAGCCAATCTGGAGTGAATCCTAACTATGGCTACACCTTC
j_gene: TRBJ2-7; d_gene: -; v_gene: TRBV28; abundance: many; CDR3aa: CASSLGTDAIREDEQYF; CDR3nt: TGTGCCAGCAGTTTAGGGACGGACGCGATTAGGGAGGACGAGCAGTACTTC
j_gene: TRBJ1-5; d_gene: -; v_gene: TRBV27; abundance: -; CDR3aa: CASSGGRGGQPQHF; CDR3nt: TGTGCCAGCAGTGGGGGCCGGGGCGGTCAGCCCCAGCATTTT
j_gene: TRBJ2-3; d_gene: TRBD1; v_gene: TRBV6-1; abundance: -; CDR3aa: CASSDTGEDTDTQYF; CDR3nt: TGTGCCAGCAGTGATACAGGGGAAGACACAGATACGCAGTATTTT
j_gene: TRBJ1-2; d_gene: -; v_gene: TRBV7-9; abundance: few; CDR3aa: CASSQQGYDYGYTF; CDR3nt: TGTGCCAGCAGCCAGCAGGGCTACGACTATGGCTACACCTTC
j_gene: TRBJ1-5; d_gene: -; v_gene: TRBV7-9; abundance: -; CDR3aa: CASSLFGAPSNQPQHF; CDR3nt: TGTGCCAGCAGCTTGTTTGGGGCTCCTAGCAATCAGCCCCAGCATTTT
j_gene: TRBJ2-7; d_gene: -; v_gene: TRBV7-2; abundance: few; CDR3aa: CASSSPGAGLYEQYF; CDR3nt: TGTGCCAGCAGCTCCCCGGGCGCAGGGCTATACGAGCAGTACTTC
j_gene: TRBJ2-1; d_gene: TRBD2; v_gene: TRBV11-2; abundance: -; CDR3aa: CASSSGLASHNEQFF; CDR3nt: TGTGCCAGCAGCTCGGGACTAGCTTCCCACAATGAGCAGTTCTTC
j_gene: TRBJ1-1; d_gene: -; v_gene: TRBV30; abundance: many; CDR3aa: CAWNPGGTEAFF; CDR3nt: TGTGCCTGGAACCCGGGCGGGACTGAAGCTTTCTTT
j_gene: TRBJ2-7; d_gene: -; v_gene: TRBV4-3; abundance: -; CDR3aa: CASSQDLGASQTYEQYF; CDR3nt: TGCGCCAGCAGCCAAGATCTTGGGGCGTCCCAAACCTACGAGCAGTACTTC
j_gene: TRBJ2-4; d_gene: -; v_gene: TRBV11-2; abundance: many; CDR3aa: CASSLDRGGTNIQYF; CDR3nt: TGTGCCAGCAGCTTAGATAGGGGGGGGACCAACATTCAGTACTTC
j_gene: TRBJ1-1; d_gene: -; v_gene: TRBV20-1; abundance: many; CDR3aa: CSAQSPGRNTEAFF; CDR3nt: TGCAGTGCTCAGTCTCCGGGGAGGAACACTGAAGCTTTCTTT
j_gene: TRBJ2-2; d_gene: TRBD2; v_gene: TRBV11-2; abundance: many; CDR3aa: CASSAVSSGSPGELFF; CDR3nt: TGTGCCAGCAGCGCAGTCTCTAGCGGGAGCCCCGGGGAGCTGTTTTTT
j_gene: TRBJ2-3; d_gene: -; v_gene: TRBV10-3; abundance: few; CDR3aa: CAISEVGQFGDTQYF; CDR3nt: TGTGCCATCAGTGAGGTGGGGCAGTTCGGGGATACGCAGTATTTT
j_gene: TRBJ2-7; d_gene: TRBD2; v_gene: TRBV13; abundance: -; CDR3aa: CASSPGGLADTYEQYF; CDR3nt: TGTGCCAGCAGCCCGGGGGGGCTAGCGGATACCTACGAGCAGTACTTC
j_gene: TRBJ1-2; d_gene: TRBD1; v_gene: TRBV28; abundance: many; CDR3aa: CANSFPTTGGNYGYTF; CDR3nt: TGTGCCAACAGTTTCCCCACAACAGGGGGTAACTATGGCTACACCTTC
j_gene: TRBJ1-3; d_gene: -; v_gene: TRBV10-3; abundance: few; CDR3aa: CAIGLSGNTIYF; CDR3nt: TGTGCCATCGGCCTCTCTGGAAACACCATATATTTT
j_gene: TRBJ2-5; d_gene: TRBD1; v_gene: TRBV5-1; abundance: many; CDR3aa: CASSDRGFGGETQYF; CDR3nt: TGCGCCAGCAGCGACAGGGGGTTTGGGGGAGAGACCCAGTACTTC
j_gene: TRBJ1-5; d_gene: -; v_gene: TRBV5-5; abundance: -; CDR3aa: CASSLGTGSNQLQHF; CDR3nt: TGTGCCAGCAGCTTGGGGACGGGGAGCAATCAGCTCCAGCATTTT
j_gene: TRBJ1-4; d_gene: TRBD1; v_gene: TRBV5-4; abundance: few; CDR3aa: CASSLGQGNNEKLFF; CDR3nt: TGTGCCAGCAGCTTGGGACAGGGGAATAATGAAAAACTGTTTTTT
j_gene: TRBJ2-7; d_gene: -; v_gene: TRBV30; abundance: many; CDR3aa: CAWTYGDSYEQYF; CDR3nt: TGTGCCTGGACGTACGGGGACTCCTACGAGCAGTACTTC
j_gene: TRBJ1-2; d_gene: -; v_gene: TRBV6-1; abundance: many; CDR3aa: CASKGFEDGYTF; CDR3nt: TGTGCCAGCAAGGGGTTCGAGGATGGCTACACCTTC
j_gene: TRBJ1-2; d_gene: TRBD1; v_gene: TRBV27; abundance: -; CDR3aa: CASSKTGVYGYTF; CDR3nt: TGTGCCAGCAGTAAAACAGGGGTCTATGGCTACACCTTC
j_gene: TRBJ2-2; d_gene: TRBD2; v_gene: TRBV28; abundance: many; CDR3aa: CASSPSGQIGGELFF; CDR3nt: TGTGCCAGCAGTCCTAGCGGGCAAATAGGCGGGGAGCTGTTTTTT
j_gene: TRBJ1-1; d_gene: TRBD1; v_gene: TRBV29-1; abundance: few; CDR3aa: CSVVGTGRWNTEAFF; CDR3nt: TGCAGCGTTGTCGGGACAGGGAGGTGGAACACTGAAGCTTTCTTT
j_gene: TRBJ1-2; d_gene: TRBD1; v_gene: TRBV6-6; abundance: -; CDR3aa: CASSYSSSGGAGGYTF; CDR3nt: TGTGCCAGCAGTTACTCGAGTTCAGGGGGCGCGGGTGGCTACACCTTC
j_gene: TRBJ2-4; d_gene: -; v_gene: TRBV20-1; abundance: many; CDR3aa: CSARGHSDNIQYF; CDR3nt: TGCAGTGCCCGGGGACACTCAGATAACATTCAGTACTTC
j_gene: TRBJ1-5; d_gene: -; v_gene: TRBV5-4; abundance: -; CDR3aa: CASSTQGSSNQPQHF; CDR3nt: TGTGCCAGCAGCACACAGGGCTCTAGCAATCAGCCCCAGCATTTT
j_gene: TRBJ1-5; d_gene: -; v_gene: TRBV2; abundance: many; CDR3aa: CASRDPDQPQHF; CDR3nt: TGTGCCAGCAGAGACCCCGATCAGCCCCAGCATTTT
j_gene: TRBJ2-7; d_gene: TRBD2; v_gene: TRBV4-3; abundance: -; CDR3aa: CASSRTSGEPYEQYF; CDR3nt: TGCGCCAGCAGCCGTACTAGCGGGGAGCCCTACGAGCAGTACTTC
j_gene: TRBJ2-3; d_gene: -; v_gene: TRBV2; abundance: -; CDR3aa: CASSDLERHTDTQYF; CDR3nt: TGTGCCAGCAGTGACCTGGAACGCCACACAGATACGCAGTATTTT
j_gene: TRBJ1-3; d_gene: -; v_gene: TRBV28; abundance: few; CDR3aa: CASSSINIYSGNTIYF; CDR3nt: TGTGCCAGCAGCTCCATTAACATATACTCTGGAAACACCATATATTTT
j_gene: TRBJ1-2; d_gene: TRBD1; v_gene: TRBV28; abundance: many; CDR3aa: CASSFFDRGSVGYTF; CDR3nt: TGTGCCAGCAGTTTCTTTGACAGGGGTTCGGTTGGCTACACCTTC
j_gene: TRBJ1-4; d_gene: -; v_gene: TRBV6-1; abundance: few; CDR3aa: CASTPPEGPRVGKLFF; CDR3nt: TGTGCCAGCACTCCCCCGGAGGGTCCGAGGGTTGGAAAACTGTTTTTT
j_gene: TRBJ2-5; d_gene: TRBD2; v_gene: TRBV6-2/TRBV6-3; abundance: few; CDR3aa: CASWESGRAVETQYF; CDR3nt: TGTGCCAGCTGGGAAAGCGGGAGGGCCGTAGAGACCCAGTACTTC
j_gene: TRBJ1-2; d_gene: -; v_gene: TRBV12-3/TRBV12-4; abundance: many; CDR3aa: CASSFRIPYGYTF; CDR3nt: TGTGCCAGCAGTTTTCGAATACCCTATGGCTACACCTTC
j_gene: TRBJ2-7; d_gene: -; v_gene: TRBV19; abundance: few; CDR3aa: CASSSGLEQYF; CDR3nt: TGTGCCAGTAGTAGTGGTCTCGAGCAGTACTTC